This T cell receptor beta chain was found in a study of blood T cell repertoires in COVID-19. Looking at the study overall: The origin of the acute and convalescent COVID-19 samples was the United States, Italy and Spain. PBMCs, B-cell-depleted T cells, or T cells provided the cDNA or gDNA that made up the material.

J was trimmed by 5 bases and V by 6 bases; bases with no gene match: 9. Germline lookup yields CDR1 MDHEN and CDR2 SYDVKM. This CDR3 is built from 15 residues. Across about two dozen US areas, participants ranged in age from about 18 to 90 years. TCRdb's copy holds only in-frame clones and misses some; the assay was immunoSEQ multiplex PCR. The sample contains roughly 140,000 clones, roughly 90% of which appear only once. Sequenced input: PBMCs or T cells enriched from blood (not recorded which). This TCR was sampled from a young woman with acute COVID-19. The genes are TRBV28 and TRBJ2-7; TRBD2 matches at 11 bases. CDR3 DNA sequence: TGTGCCAGCAGGGGTAGCGGGAGGGCCATCCACGAGCAGTACTTC. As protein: CASRGSGRAIHEQYF.